This T cell receptor (beta chain) was sequenced for a study of OX40 agonist ivuxolimab in advanced cancers. Study-wide context: Patients received ivuxolimab, an intravenous treatment, every 2 weeks at 0.01 to 10 mg/kg. Dose-escalation patients' cancers were hepatocellular carcinoma, melanoma, renal cell or head and neck cancer.

Measured with immunoSEQ multiplex PCR; TCRdb has only the in-frame clones, and not every one. The table lists tens of thousands of clones, around 78% of them singletons. The J segment lost 0 bases and the V segment lost 6 bases, leaving 7 bases of the junction unmatched. Germline CDR1 is LNHDA and CDR2 is SQIVND (reference sequence). This CDR3 is 16 amino acids long. The material sequenced was CD4+ or CD8+ T cells sorted from blood, taken in a trial of the OX40 agonist ivuxolimab. The chain couples TRBV19 to TRBJ1-5, with TRBD1 matching over 8 bases. The TCR comes from an adult with an advanced solid tumor such as melanoma, head and neck, liver or kidney cancer. CDR3: CASRADRVYSNQPQHF. The CDR3 DNA reads as TGTGCCAGTAGAGCGGACAGGGTTTATAGCAATCAGCCCCAGCATTTT.